A single sample gave rise to the 8 T cell receptor beta chains below, sequenced in a study of blood T cells in healthy people across ages. It was with a sample-barcoded 5' primer and a J-beta primer mix that a second PCR of roughly 7 to 12 cycles was run. TCRdb passed the 5' RACE reads through MiXCR, listing each CDR3 protein once. The data contain 650,000 to 950,000 distinct CDR3 sequences, under 55% of them seen just once; the ten biggest clones take up roughly 18%. The sequencing sample was made of blood. The receptors originated from a man aged 60 to 75 in good health.

V usage is TRBV20-1 and J usage is TRBJ1-1; TRBD1 matches 7 bases. This CDR3 comprises 15 residues. The germline V gene encodes CDR1 DFQATT and CDR2 SNEGSKA (reference sequence). V lost 3 bases, J lost 0 bases, and 7 bases stayed unmatched. DNA of the CDR3: TGCAGTGCTAGGTTTCCGGGACAGTTGAACACTGAAGCTTTCTTT. Protein: CSARFPGQLNTEAFF.

This clonotype was observed once. The gene calls are TRBV10-3 and TRBJ2-1; the match to TRBD2 covers 8 bases. The J call may be incorrect, as the DNA end agrees better with TRBJ2-7. Germline V gene data show CDR1 as ENHRY and CDR2 as SYGVKD. The CDR3 extends over 14 amino acids. The CDR3: CAISAGGALNEQYF. CDR3 nucleotides: TGTGCCATCAGTGCCGGGGGGGCCTTAAATGAGCAGTACTTC.

The chain employs TRBV3-1 and TRBJ2-1, with D perhaps given as TRBD1 or TRBD2 (5 bases each). Trimming left V 4 bases short and J 0 bases short, with 25 bases between. Germline V gene lookup returns CDR1 LGHDT and CDR2 YNNKEL (reference sequence). This CDR3 is built from 20 residues. CDR3 DNA sequence: TGTGCCAGCAGCCGACTCTCAGGGTCTGTTCGGGGTAGCTCCTACAATGAGCAGTTCTTC. Translation gives CASSRLSGSVRGSSYNEQFF.

The rearrangement joins TRBV7-3 to TRBJ2-1; 9 nucleotides agree with TRBD1. Germline V gene data show CDR1 as SGHTA and CDR2 as FQGTGA. The junction had 19 bases not matched to a gene; V was cut back by 4 bases and J by 6 bases. CDR3 size: 19 residues. The CDR3 is CASSSPKWTGDRSVNEQFF. The CDR3 DNA is TGTGCCAGCAGCTCGCCCAAGTGGACAGGGGATCGTTCGGTCAATGAGCAGTTCTTC.

The V and J genes are TRBV20-1 and TRBJ1-4; TRBD1 matches 7 bases. The CDR3 is made up of 13 amino acids. The J segment lost 8 bases and the V segment lost 4 bases, leaving 7 bases of the junction unmatched. The V gene's germline CDR1 is DFQATT and CDR2 SNEGSKA (reference sequence). CDR3 nucleotide sequence: TGCAGTGCTACGACAGGGTTACGGGAAAAACTGTTTTTT. This encodes CSATTGLREKLFF.

The V and J genes are TRBV6-5 and TRBJ2-7; no reliable D call. The V and J ends lost 7 bases and 6 bases respectively, with 10 bases between them. CDR3 length: 11 residues. Germline V gene sequence: CDR1 MNHEY, CDR2 SVGAGI. In DNA form, the CDR3 reads TGTGCCAGCACCAATGCAGGCGAGCAGTACTTC. It translates to CASTNAGEQYF.

Details on this clonotype: One base away lies a much larger clone, so this may be a sequencing read error. The V call is TRBV3-1, the J call TRBJ2-3, with 9 bases identical to TRBD2. The ends lost 0 bases at V and 11 bases at J; junction bases unmatched: 6. Germline values: CDR1 LGHDT, CDR2 YNNKEL (reference sequence). The CDR3 totals 14 residues. The CDR3 DNA sequence: TGTGCCAGCAGCCAAGATTTGCGGGGGGGTATGCAGTATTTT. The encoded protein is CASSQDLRGGMQYF.

This clonotype was counted between two and nine times. J is TRBJ1-1 and V is TRBV7-2; unclear D gene. The germline V gene encodes CDR1 SGHTA and CDR2 FQGNSA. The CDR3 consists of 14 residues. The V end lost 5 bases, the J end lost 0 bases, and 10 bases lay between the germline ends. CDR3 protein: CASSRGRMNTEAFF. As DNA, the CDR3 is TGTGCCAGCAGCCGCGGGCGGATGAACACTGAAGCTTTCTTT.